These T cell receptor beta chains were read from a single sample in a study of CD8 T cells in Susac syndrome. MiXCR was run by TCRdb on the immunoSEQ multiplex PCR reads, yielding one entry per CDR3 protein. The top ten clones hold 0.3% to 0.45% of a sample with 65,000 to 90,000 distinct CDR3 sequences, roughly 95% of them seen once. Sequencing was done on a sample of CD8+ T cells from PBMCs. Receptors were obtained from a human donor with multiple sclerosis. Both conserved end residues are part of each CDR3. The order of the fields is J gene, clone size, V gene, D gene, CDR3 DNA, CDR3 protein. A D gene is named only where the DNA matches it firmly. Clone size appears in some rows only: once, few, many, or a class for an expanded clone.

j_call: TRBJ2-7; clone_size: -; v_call: TRBV27; d_call: -; cdr3_nt: TGTGCCAGCAGTTTTGAGGCAGGGAATACCTACGAGCAGTACTTC; cdr3_aa: CASSFEAGNTYEQYF
j_call: TRBJ2-3; clone_size: -; v_call: TRBV9; d_call: -; cdr3_nt: TGTGCCAGCAGCCTTTACCGATCTGGCACAGATACGCAGTATTTT; cdr3_aa: CASSLYRSGTDTQYF
j_call: TRBJ2-1; clone_size: once; v_call: TRBV12-3/TRBV12-4; d_call: -; cdr3_nt: TGTGCCAGCAGTTTGGGGCAGAATGAGCAGTTCTTC; cdr3_aa: CASSLGQNEQFF
j_call: TRBJ2-7; clone_size: -; v_call: TRBV4-1; d_call: TRBD2; cdr3_nt: TGCGCCAGCAGCCACTCTAGCGGGGGCGTCTACGAGCAGTACTTC; cdr3_aa: CASSHSSGGVYEQYF
j_call: TRBJ1-2; clone_size: -; v_call: TRBV11-2; d_call: -; cdr3_nt: TGTGCCAGCAGCTTAAGTGGAGATTGGGGCAACTATGGCTACACCTTC; cdr3_aa: CASSLSGDWGNYGYTF
j_call: TRBJ2-5; clone_size: -; v_call: TRBV7-2; d_call: -; cdr3_nt: TGTGCCAGCAGCTTACTGAGGCAGGGGTGGACCCAGTACTTC; cdr3_aa: CASSLLRQGWTQYF
j_call: TRBJ2-5; clone_size: -; v_call: TRBV13; d_call: -; cdr3_nt: TGTGCCAGCAGTCCGAGGGGTATGAAACAAGAGACCCAGTACTTC; cdr3_aa: CASSPRGMKQETQYF
j_call: TRBJ2-7; clone_size: -; v_call: TRBV3-1; d_call: -; cdr3_nt: TGTGCCAGCAGCGAAAGGGGGGGTCCCTACGAGCAGTACTTC; cdr3_aa: CASSERGGPYEQYF
j_call: TRBJ2-7; clone_size: -; v_call: TRBV12-3/TRBV12-4; d_call: -; cdr3_nt: TGTGCCAGCAGCCCCTCGTTCTCCAAACACTACGAGCAGTACTTC; cdr3_aa: CASSPSFSKHYEQYF
j_call: TRBJ2-1; clone_size: once; v_call: TRBV12-3/TRBV12-4; d_call: TRBD2; cdr3_nt: TGTGCCAGCAGGCCTAGCGGGGGGCCCTACAATGAGCAGTTCTTC; cdr3_aa: CASRPSGGPYNEQFF
j_call: TRBJ2-1; clone_size: -; v_call: TRBV7-3; d_call: TRBD2; cdr3_nt: TGTGCCAGCAGCTCTAGCGGTTCCTACAATGAGCAGTTCTTC; cdr3_aa: CASSSSGSYNEQFF
j_call: TRBJ2-7; clone_size: -; v_call: TRBV19; d_call: TRBD2; cdr3_nt: TGTGCCAGTAGTAGCGGGGGATCGCGAAACGAGCAGTACTTC; cdr3_aa: CASSSGGSRNEQYF
j_call: TRBJ1-5; clone_size: -; v_call: TRBV20-1; d_call: -; cdr3_nt: TGCAGTGCTAGAGCTTCGGATAGTGAAGGTCAGCCCCAGCATTTT; cdr3_aa: CSARASDSEGQPQHF
j_call: TRBJ2-7; clone_size: -; v_call: TRBV7-2; d_call: TRBD1; cdr3_nt: TGTGCCAGCAGCTTAAGCCTGAGGGGGCACGAGCAGTACTTC; cdr3_aa: CASSLSLRGHEQYF
j_call: TRBJ2-1; clone_size: -; v_call: TRBV29-1; d_call: -; cdr3_nt: TGCAGCGTTGGAGGGGCATTGGGTAAAAGAAACAATGAGCAGTTCTTC; cdr3_aa: CSVGGALGKRNNEQFF
j_call: TRBJ2-7; clone_size: -; v_call: TRBV9; d_call: -; cdr3_nt: TGTGCCAGCAGCGTAGGCGGGGTGGTTTACGAGCAGTACTTC; cdr3_aa: CASSVGGVVYEQYF
j_call: TRBJ2-3; clone_size: -; v_call: TRBV27; d_call: TRBD1; cdr3_nt: TGTGCCAGCAACCCGGACAGGAACGCAGATACGCAGTATTTT; cdr3_aa: CASNPDRNADTQYF
j_call: TRBJ1-1; clone_size: -; v_call: TRBV2; d_call: -; cdr3_nt: TGTGCCAGCGGGGACGTCTACACTGAAGCTTTCTTT; cdr3_aa: CASGDVYTEAFF
j_call: TRBJ2-7; clone_size: few; v_call: TRBV19; d_call: -; cdr3_nt: TGTGCCAGTAGCCATACAGGACAGATGAGCTCCTACGAGCAGTACTTC; cdr3_aa: CASSHTGQMSSYEQYF
j_call: TRBJ1-2; clone_size: -; v_call: TRBV14; d_call: TRBD1; cdr3_nt: TGTGCCAGCAGCCAAGGAAGCAACAGGGGTTCCTATGGCTACACCTTC; cdr3_aa: CASSQGSNRGSYGYTF
j_call: TRBJ1-5; clone_size: -; v_call: TRBV12-3/TRBV12-4; d_call: -; cdr3_nt: TGTGCCAGCAGTTTAGTAGTGAAGTATAGCAATCAGCCCCAGCATTTT; cdr3_aa: CASSLVVKYSNQPQHF
j_call: TRBJ2-7; clone_size: -; v_call: TRBV2; d_call: TRBD1; cdr3_nt: TGTGCCAGCAGTGAAGCGCTTGACAGGGAGTACGAGCAGTACTTC; cdr3_aa: CASSEALDREYEQYF